This T cell receptor (beta chain) derives from a study of T cells after yellow fever vaccination. Findings and caveats of the study: The booster saw the reappearance of most primary-vaccination clones (roughly 96% CD4, less than 90% CD8).

UMIs were added to TCR cDNA along with a universal primer site when it was made by 5'RACE template switching. TCRdb reanalysed the 5' RACE reads using MiXCR and keeps one entry per CDR3 protein. The sample holds hundreds of thousands of distinct CDR3 sequences; around 13% are singletons and the top ten take more than 3%. Turning to this clonotype: Its antigen is not known.

The CDR3 length is 13 residues. CDR1 and CDR2 (germline): SGHTA, FQGNSA. Trimming removed 7 bases at V and 2 bases at J, with 12 bases between. The material sequenced was CD4+ T cells sorted from PBMCs, taken 15 days after the yellow fever booster vaccination. This chain uses TRBV7-2 with TRBJ2-7; a weak D match, TRBD1 (5 bases). This receptor was taken from a man aged 18-30 years who received the YFV17D yellow fever vaccine. This CDR3 reads CASTRAGAYEQYF. CDR3 nucleotides: TGTGCCAGCACCAGGGCAGGCGCCTACGAGCAGTACTTC. The full variable domain, in which reference TRBV7-2 and TRBJ2-7 provide the parts outside the CDR3, is GAGVSQSPSNKVTEKGKDVELRCDPISGHTALYWYRQSLGQGLEFLIYFQGNSAPDKSGLPSDRFSAERTGGSVSTLTIQRTQQEDSAVYLCASTRAGAYEQYFGPGTRLTVT.